The source of this T cell receptor (beta chain) is a study of cytomegalovirus exposure and HLA in healthy donors. General study points: Being productive about 87% or about 30% of the time was typical of most TCR beta V segments in an earlier analysis. Three CMV-associated chains were confirmed in vitro to be specific for CMV antigens. Accurate HLA-A and HLA-B prediction from TCR beta sequences was reported for most subjects. Cytomegalovirus association was assigned to more than 150 TCR beta chains.

The PCR had 60 Vbeta and 13 Jbeta primers. Using immunoSEQ multiplex PCR, the repertoire was profiled, and TCRdb retains in-frame clones only, with some absent. The sample yields about 180,000 clones, around 80% seen once. Germline assignment: CDR1 MNHEY and CDR2 SMNVEV (reference sequence). The CDR3 covers 12 residues. Trimming took 5 bases from V and 0 from J, leaving 2 bases between them. A note on this clone: Antigen: not known.

This TCR was sampled from a man between 18 and 29 years old in good health and CMV-seronegative. V is TRBV27 and J is TRBJ2-4, with D unclear. The sequenced sample consisted of PBMCs. CDR3 bases: TGTGCCAGCAGTCTAGCCAAAAACATTCAGTACTTC. Its translation is CASSLAKNIQYF.